This T cell receptor (beta chain) appears in the sequencing data of a study of read filtering for tumor transcriptome and immune sequencing (TCRdb year 2020). Broadly, across the study: The cohort had around 16 male and 11 to 15 female patients with a mean age of roughly 62 years, ranging from roughly 40 to 90. By revised international staging, about 8 patients were R-ISS I, over 15 were R-ISS II and 7 were R-ISS III. After DNase treatment, whole-transcriptome libraries were prepared with the TruSeq RNA Access Library Prep Kit. Per sample, about 4.05 to 11 million TCR-region mapped reads were obtained with IR-seq, compared with only roughly 80 to 1273 with RNA-seq. TCR repertoires obtained by targeted immune repertoire sequencing and by bulk whole-transcriptome sequencing performed on the same bone marrow samples were compared. One of the main goals was to work out a read-filtering strategy for immune repertoire data, in particular whether clonotypes backed by only a single read should be removed.

The Immunoverse kit was used to build TCR libraries from around 420 ng RNA, with molecular barcoded adaptors covering alpha/delta and beta/gamma chains. TCR library preparation used the same RNA that went into transcriptome sequencing. TCR libraries were sequenced on an Illumina HiSeq 4000 with 2 x 150 cycles. The published analysis was carried out like this. MiXCR aligned TCR reads to human V, D, J and C references and assembled the aligned reads into CDR3 clonotypes, with quality filtering and error correction included. The tcR package in R was used to analyze clonotype counts and gene usage diversity. For inspection of raw mapping reads, RNA-seq reads were mapped by STAR aligner version 2.5.3a onto GRCh37 of the human genome. To test how sequencing depth affected the clonotypes detected, IR-seq fastq files were randomly downsampled with Seqtk 1.3. TCRdb ran its own pipeline on the public reads, namely fastp trimming at Q25 and MiXCR clone calling, and kept in-frame beta chains. Rows are unified per CDR3 protein, each entry keeping the most common DNA and genes. The V and J calls, along with clone size, are taken from TCRdb and not from the paper's own processing. The table for this sample lists 35,000 to 40,000 distinct CDR3 sequences; about an eighth of them were counted only once. The top ten hold 27% of the sample.

On the study overall, not on this receptor specifically: The sorted CD138-negative fraction was a mixed bone marrow immune population, not purified T cells. Single-read clonotypes made up roughly 82% of clonotypes but only approximately 3.5% of total reads in IR-seq, compared with more than 65% of clonotypes and 35% to 45% of reads in RNA-seq. IR-seq captured clonotypes at much higher depth and more reliably than RNA-seq, and smaller IR-seq throughput sufficed to identify most shared clonotypes. The correlation between IR-seq and RNA-seq shared clonotype proportions rose when single-read clonotypes were removed.

The germline V and J ends show losses of 4 bases and 7 bases respectively, and no gene match explains 1 base of the junction. There are 13 amino acids in the CDR3, from cysteine to phenylalanine inclusive. The CDR3 DNA has 39 bases and is translated from base 1. The germline V gene specifies LGHNA as CDR1 and YNFKEQ as CDR2. Each patient had bone marrow sampled at the time of active disease. Bone marrow mononuclear cells were isolated by Ficoll-Hypaque density gradient centrifugation. Myeloma plasma cells were removed and CD138-negative cells were collected by negative selection after labeling with CD138 magnetic microbeads on a MACS separator. Purity of the isolated cells was checked by flow cytometry on an Attune NxT using CD138 antibodies. TRIzol reagent was used to extract total RNA, and a NanoDrop spectrophotometer was used to quantify the extracted RNA. Paired RNA-seq and IR-seq were performed on the CD138-negative bone marrow sample of each patient.

This clonotype has a count of ten or more. Its antigen is not yet known. The sample holds no much larger clone one base away, and base qualities are not on file. The sequence was obtained from a donor at least 40 years old with multiple myeloma. This chain joins TRBV4-2 to TRBJ2-1, with 10 bases aligning to TRBD1. Sequencing input: a population of CD138-negative cells sorted from bone marrow. Interpreted using the paper, the cell subset or site label stands for: bone marrow mononuclear cells depleted of CD138+ plasma/myeloma cells by negative magnetic selection. The bases are TGTGCCAGCAGCCCGGGACAGGGGAATGAGCAGTTCTTC. It is translated as CASSPGQGNEQFF.